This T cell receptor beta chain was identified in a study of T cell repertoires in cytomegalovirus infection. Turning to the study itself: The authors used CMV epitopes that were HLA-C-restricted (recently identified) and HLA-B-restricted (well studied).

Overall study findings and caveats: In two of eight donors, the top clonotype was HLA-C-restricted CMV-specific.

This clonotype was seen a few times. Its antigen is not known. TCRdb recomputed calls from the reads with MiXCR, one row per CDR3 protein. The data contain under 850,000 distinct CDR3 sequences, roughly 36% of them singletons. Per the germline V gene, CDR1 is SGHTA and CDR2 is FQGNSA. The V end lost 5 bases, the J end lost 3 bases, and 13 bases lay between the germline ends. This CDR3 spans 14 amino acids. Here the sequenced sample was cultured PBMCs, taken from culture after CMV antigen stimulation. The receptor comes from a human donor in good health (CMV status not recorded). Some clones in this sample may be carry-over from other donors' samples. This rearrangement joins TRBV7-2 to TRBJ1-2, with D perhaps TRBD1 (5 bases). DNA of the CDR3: TGTGCCAGCAGCCCAATGCAGGGCGACTATGGCTACACCTTC. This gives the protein CASSPMQGDYGYTF.